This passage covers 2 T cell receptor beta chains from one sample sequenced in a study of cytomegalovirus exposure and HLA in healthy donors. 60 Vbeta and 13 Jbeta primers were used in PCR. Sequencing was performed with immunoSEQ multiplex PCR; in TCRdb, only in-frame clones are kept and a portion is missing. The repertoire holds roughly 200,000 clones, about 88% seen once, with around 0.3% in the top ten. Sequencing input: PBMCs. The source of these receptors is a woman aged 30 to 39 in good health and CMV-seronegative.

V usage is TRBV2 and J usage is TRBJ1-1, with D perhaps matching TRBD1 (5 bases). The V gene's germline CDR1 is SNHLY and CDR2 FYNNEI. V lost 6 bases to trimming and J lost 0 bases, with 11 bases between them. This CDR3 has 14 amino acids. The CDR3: CASSYDSMNTEAFF. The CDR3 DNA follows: TGTGCCAGCAGCTACGACAGCATGAACACTGAAGCTTTCTTT.

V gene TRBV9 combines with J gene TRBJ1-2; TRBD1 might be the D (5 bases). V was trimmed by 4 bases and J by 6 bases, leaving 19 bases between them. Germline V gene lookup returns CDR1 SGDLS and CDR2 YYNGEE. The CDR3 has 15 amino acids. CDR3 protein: CASSNSVGGSNGYTF. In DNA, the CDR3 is TGTGCCAGCAGCAACTCGGTTGGGGGGTCCAATGGCTACACCTTC.